Listed below are T cell receptor beta chains from one sample, sequenced in a study of blood T cell repertoires in COVID-19. Sequencing used immunoSEQ multiplex PCR; TCRdb keeps in-frame clones, though not all of them. Of 68,000 or so clones listed, 65% to 80% are singletons. The source material was peripheral blood. Receptors were obtained from a human donor in a cohort sampled during active COVID-19. CDR3s include the opening cysteine and the closing phenylalanine or tryptophan. D genes are given only for firm matches. A row's size may be missing; if present it is once, few, many or a size class.

>TRBJ1-4|.|TRBV9|TRBD1
TGTGCCAGCAGCCCAGACAGGGCTACTAATGAAAAACTGTTTTTT
CASSPDRATNEKLFF
>TRBJ2-2|many|TRBV21-1|.
TGTGCCAGCAGCATCTCTAATCTGGTCAGGCAGCGGGGGGTTCCGAACACCGGGGAGCTGTTTTTT
CASSISNLVRQRGVPNTGELFF
>TRBJ2-2|.|TRBV5-1|TRBD2
TGCGCCAGCAGCTCCGCCTTAAGAGCGGGGACCGGGGAGCTGTTTTTT
CASSSALRAGTGELFF
>TRBJ2-2|.|TRBV5-1|.
TGCGCCAGCAGCCCCGAAAAGGGGACGAACACCGGGGAGCTGTTTTTT
CASSPEKGTNTGELFF
>TRBJ2-3|.|TRBV15|TRBD1
TGTGCCACCAGCGGGAGAACAGGGGCGACAGATACGCAGTATTTT
CATSGRTGATDTQYF
>TRBJ2-6|.|TRBV2|.
TGTGCCAGCAGTGCCAGTGCAGGGGCCAACGTCCTGACTTTC
CASSASAGANVLTF
>TRBJ1-2|.|TRBV12-5|TRBD1
TGTGCTAGTGGAAGGGGACAGTCTAACTATGGCTACACCTTC
CASGRGQSNYGYTF
>TRBJ2-7|.|TRBV4-1|TRBD1
TGCGCCAGCAGCCAAGAAGGGACAGCCGCCTACGAGCAGTACTTC
CASSQEGTAAYEQYF
>TRBJ1-4|.|TRBV2|.
TGTGCCAGCAGTGAGGGCAGGGGTAATGAAAAACTGTTTTTT
CASSEGRGNEKLFF
>TRBJ1-3|.|TRBV28|.
TGTGCCAGCACCCAGGGTCTGGGGTACGGAAACACCATATATTTT
CASTQGLGYGNTIYF
>TRBJ1-6|.|TRBV15|.
TGTGCCACCAGCGCCAGGGGTGGGGATTCACCCCTCCACTTT
CATSARGGDSPLHF
>TRBJ1-2|.|TRBV2|.
TGTGCCAGCACTTTAGACAGTGAAGCTAACTATGGCTACACCTTC
CASTLDSEANYGYTF
>TRBJ2-7|few|TRBV12-3/TRBV12-4|.
TGTGCCAGCAGTTTAGGTAACCCCGGCGAGCAGTACTTC
CASSLGNPGEQYF
>TRBJ1-6|.|TRBV19|TRBD1
TGTGCCAGTAGTGCAGACAGGGGAATTTACTCACCCCTCCACTTT
CASSADRGIYSPLHF
>TRBJ2-5|.|TRBV2|.
TGTGCCAGCAGTAACTCTTTGGGGGGAGAGACCCAGTACTTC
CASSNSLGGETQYF
>TRBJ2-7|.|TRBV2|TRBD1
TGTGCCAGCAGTAGGAGTACAGGGGACGAGCAGTACTTC
CASSRSTGDEQYF
>TRBJ1-2|many|TRBV12-3/TRBV12-4|.
TGTGCCAGCAGATCCCGTTCCAACTATGGCTACACCTTC
CASRSRSNYGYTF
>TRBJ2-5|few|TRBV15|TRBD2
TGTGCCACCAGCAGAGATCGCCAGCGGGGGGGCGCTGAGACCCAGTACTTC
CATSRDRQRGGAETQYF
>TRBJ1-2|.|TRBV3-1/TRBV3-2|TRBD1
TGTGCCAGCAGCCCGGGACAGGAGAAATCGCATGGCTACACCTTC
CASSPGQEKSHGYTF
>TRBJ2-1|.|TRBV2|.
TGTGCCAGCAACGGTGGGGACTCTTCGTACAATGAGCAGTTCTTC
CASNGGDSSYNEQFF
>TRBJ2-1|once|TRBV5-4|TRBD2
TGTGCCAGCAGTTATGCGACTAGCTCCGATGGAAGTGAGCAGTTCTTC
CASSYATSSDGSEQFF
>TRBJ1-4|.|TRBV14|.
TGTGCCAGCAGCGCAAGGACTCTCACTCGTGAAAAACTGTTTTTT
CASSARTLTREKLFF
>TRBJ2-7|few|TRBV7-2|TRBD2
TGTGCCAGCAGCTTAGGGGCCCGGGAGGGTCCCTACGAGCAGTACTTC
CASSLGAREGPYEQYF
>TRBJ2-7|once|TRBV5-8|TRBD1
TGTGCCAGCAGCACCCCGGGACAGCCTAAATGCTACTTC
CASSTPGQPKCYF
>TRBJ2-5|.|TRBV27|TRBD2
TGTGCCAGCAGTCCCCCGGGACTAGCGGCCCCTTGGGGAGAGACCCAGTACTTC
CASSPPGLAAPWGETQYF
>TRBJ1-2|.|TRBV20-1|TRBD1
TGCAGTGCATTCAGGGGGCATGGCTACACCTTC
CSAFRGHGYTF
>TRBJ2-1|.|TRBV7-2|TRBD2
TGTGCCAGCAGCTCCAGGACTAGCGGGGGGCATGAGCAGTTCTTC
CASSSRTSGGHEQFF
>TRBJ2-1|.|TRBV5-1|.
TGCGCCAGCAGCCCTGGTGTTGGCGGGGAGAGAAGCTACAATGAGCAGTTCTTC
CASSPGVGGERSYNEQFF
>TRBJ1-5|once|TRBV20-1|.
TGCAGTGCCGGTATTAGCCAGCCCCAGCATTTT
CSAGISQPQHF
>TRBJ1-2|.|TRBV14|.
TGTGCCAGCAGCCCCCGTGGCGGGGGCAGTGGTGGCTACACCTTC
CASSPRGGGSGGYTF
>TRBJ2-5|.|TRBV5-1|TRBD1
TGCGCCAGCAGCTTGTTGGACAGGGGTTTAGAGACCCAGTACTTC
CASSLLDRGLETQYF
>TRBJ1-6|.|TRBV28|TRBD1
TGTGCCAGCAGCCTCACCCAGGGGGCCGATAATTCACCCCTCCACTTT
CASSLTQGADNSPLHF
>TRBJ2-4|.|TRBV6-5|.
TGTGCCAGCAGTCCCCTTGGAGCTAAAAACATTCAGTACTTC
CASSPLGAKNIQYF
>TRBJ2-3|few|TRBV29-1|.
TGCAGCGTCGCCACCGCGGGGCGGGCAGATACGCAGTATTTT
CSVATAGRADTQYF
>TRBJ1-4|once|TRBV7-9|.
TGTGCCAGCAGCTTCCGCGCCGCAACTAATGAAAAACTGTTTTTT
CASSFRAATNEKLFF
>TRBJ1-2|.|TRBV7-9|.
TGTGCCAGCAGCTTCGGGGAAGATGGCTACACCTTC
CASSFGEDGYTF
>TRBJ2-1|.|TRBV7-8|TRBD2
TGTGCCAGCAGCTTAGGAGCGGGGGGCCTCAATGAGCAGTTCTTC
CASSLGAGGLNEQFF
>TRBJ2-7|.|TRBV27|TRBD2
TGTGCCAGCAGTCCCAGACTAGCCGCCTACGAGCAGTACTTC
CASSPRLAAYEQYF
>TRBJ2-7|.|TRBV5-6|.
TGTGCCAGCAGCTTGTTCTGGGCCGACGAGCAGTACTTC
CASSLFWADEQYF
>TRBJ2-2|.|TRBV5-1|.
TGCGCCAGCAGCTTGGCGGGGATTAACACCGGGGAGCTGTTTTTT
CASSLAGINTGELFF